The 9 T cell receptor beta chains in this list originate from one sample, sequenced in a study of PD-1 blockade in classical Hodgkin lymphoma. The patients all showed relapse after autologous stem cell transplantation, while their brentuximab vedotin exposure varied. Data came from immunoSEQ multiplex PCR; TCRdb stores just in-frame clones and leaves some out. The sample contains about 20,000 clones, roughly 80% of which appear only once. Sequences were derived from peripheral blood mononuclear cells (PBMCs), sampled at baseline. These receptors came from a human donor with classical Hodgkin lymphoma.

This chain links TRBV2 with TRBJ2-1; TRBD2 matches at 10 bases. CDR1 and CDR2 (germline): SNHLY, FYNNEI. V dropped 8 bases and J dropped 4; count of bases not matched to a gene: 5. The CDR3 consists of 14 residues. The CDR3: CASDKRGGYNEQFF. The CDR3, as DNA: TGTGCCAGCGATAAGCGGGGGGGATACAATGAGCAGTTCTTC.

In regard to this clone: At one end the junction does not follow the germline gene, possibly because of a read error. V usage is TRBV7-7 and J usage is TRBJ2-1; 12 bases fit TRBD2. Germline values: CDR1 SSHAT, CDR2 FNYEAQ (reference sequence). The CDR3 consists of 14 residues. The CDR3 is CASSPGLAGSEQFF. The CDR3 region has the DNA TGTGCTAGCAGCCCAGGACTAGCGGGGAGTGAGCAGTTCTTC.

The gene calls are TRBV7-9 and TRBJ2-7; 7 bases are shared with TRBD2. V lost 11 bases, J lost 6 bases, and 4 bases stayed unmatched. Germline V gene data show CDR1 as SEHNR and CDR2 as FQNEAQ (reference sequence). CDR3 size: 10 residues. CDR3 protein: CASGGAEQYF. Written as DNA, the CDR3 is TGTGCCTCGGGAGGCGCCGAGCAGTACTTC.

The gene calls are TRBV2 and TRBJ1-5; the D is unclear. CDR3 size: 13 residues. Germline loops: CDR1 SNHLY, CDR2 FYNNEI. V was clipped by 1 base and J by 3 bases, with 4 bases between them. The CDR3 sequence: CASSEDLNQPQHF. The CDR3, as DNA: TGTGCCAGCAGTGAAGACCTCAATCAGCCCCAGCATTTT.

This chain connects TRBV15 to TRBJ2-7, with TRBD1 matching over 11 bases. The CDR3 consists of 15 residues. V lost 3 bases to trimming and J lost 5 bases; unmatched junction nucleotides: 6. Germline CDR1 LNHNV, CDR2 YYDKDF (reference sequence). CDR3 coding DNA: TGTGCCACCAGCAGGAGGACAGGGGGCGCCGACGAGCAGTACTTC. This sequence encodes CATSRRTGGADEQYF.

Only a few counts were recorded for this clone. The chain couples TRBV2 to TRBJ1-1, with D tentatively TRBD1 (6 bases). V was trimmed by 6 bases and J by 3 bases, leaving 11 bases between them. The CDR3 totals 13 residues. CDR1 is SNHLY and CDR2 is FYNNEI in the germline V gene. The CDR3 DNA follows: TGTGCCAGCAGAGGGGGGTTGGACACTGAAGCTTTCTTT. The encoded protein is CASRGGLDTEAFF.

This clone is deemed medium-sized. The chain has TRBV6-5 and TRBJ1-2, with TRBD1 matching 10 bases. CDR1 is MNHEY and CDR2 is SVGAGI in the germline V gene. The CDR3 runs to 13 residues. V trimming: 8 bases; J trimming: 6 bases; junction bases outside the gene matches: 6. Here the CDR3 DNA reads TGTGCCAGCCGACAAGGGACAGGGGATGGCTACACCTTC. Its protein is CASRQGTGDGYTF.

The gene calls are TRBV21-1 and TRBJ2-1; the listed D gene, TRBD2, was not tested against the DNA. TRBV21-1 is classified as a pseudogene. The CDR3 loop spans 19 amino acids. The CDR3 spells CASSIARRLFFTYYNEQFF. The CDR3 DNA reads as TGTGCCAGCAGCATAGCTCGGCGGCTCTTCTTTACCTACTACAATGAGCAGTTCTTC.

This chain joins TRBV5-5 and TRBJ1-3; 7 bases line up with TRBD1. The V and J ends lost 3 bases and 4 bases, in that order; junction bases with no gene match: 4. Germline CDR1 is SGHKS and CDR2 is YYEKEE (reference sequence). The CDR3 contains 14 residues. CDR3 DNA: TGTGCCAGCAGCTCGGGACAGATCGGAAACACCATATATTTT. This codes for CASSSGQIGNTIYF.